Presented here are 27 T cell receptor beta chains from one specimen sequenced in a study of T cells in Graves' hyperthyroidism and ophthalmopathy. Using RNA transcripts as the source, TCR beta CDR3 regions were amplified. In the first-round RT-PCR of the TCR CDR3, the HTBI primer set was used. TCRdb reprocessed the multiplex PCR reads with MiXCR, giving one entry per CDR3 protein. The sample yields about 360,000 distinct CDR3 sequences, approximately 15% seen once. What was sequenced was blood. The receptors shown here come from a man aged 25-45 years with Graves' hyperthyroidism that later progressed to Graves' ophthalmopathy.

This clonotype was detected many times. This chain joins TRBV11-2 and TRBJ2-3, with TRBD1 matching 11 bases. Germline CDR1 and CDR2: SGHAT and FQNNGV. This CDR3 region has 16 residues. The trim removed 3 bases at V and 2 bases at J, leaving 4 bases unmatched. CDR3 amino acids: CASSFGTGGSTDTQYF. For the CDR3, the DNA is TGTGCCAGCAGCTTCGGGACAGGGGGTTCCACAGATACGCAGTATTTT.

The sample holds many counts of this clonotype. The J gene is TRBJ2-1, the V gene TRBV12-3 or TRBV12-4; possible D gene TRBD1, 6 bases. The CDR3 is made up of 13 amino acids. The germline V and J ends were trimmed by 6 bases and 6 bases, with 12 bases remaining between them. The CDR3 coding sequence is TGTGCCAGCAGGTGGACAGATTCCAATGAGCAGTTCTTC. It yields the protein CASRWTDSNEQFF.

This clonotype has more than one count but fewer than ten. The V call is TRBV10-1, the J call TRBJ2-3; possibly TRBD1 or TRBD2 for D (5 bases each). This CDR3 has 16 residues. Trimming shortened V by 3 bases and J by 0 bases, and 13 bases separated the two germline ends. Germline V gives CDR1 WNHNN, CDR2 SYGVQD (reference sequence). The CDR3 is CASSDPGTDSTDTQYF. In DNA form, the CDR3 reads TGCGCCAGCAGTGATCCTGGGACGGATAGCACAGATACGCAGTATTTT.

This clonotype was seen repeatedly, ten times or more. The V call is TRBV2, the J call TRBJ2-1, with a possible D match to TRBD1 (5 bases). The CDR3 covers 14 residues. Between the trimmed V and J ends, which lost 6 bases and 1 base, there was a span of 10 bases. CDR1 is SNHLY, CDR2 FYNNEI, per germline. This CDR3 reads CASSEQVSYNEQFF. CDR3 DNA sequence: TGTGCCAGCAGCGAACAGGTTTCCTACAATGAGCAGTTCTTC.

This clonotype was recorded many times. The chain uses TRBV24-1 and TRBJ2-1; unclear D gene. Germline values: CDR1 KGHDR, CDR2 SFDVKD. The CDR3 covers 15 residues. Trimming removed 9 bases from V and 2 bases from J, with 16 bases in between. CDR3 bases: TGTGCCACCGCCGTCTCGGGTGGGACCTACAATGAGCAGTTCTTC. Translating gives CATAVSGGTYNEQFF.

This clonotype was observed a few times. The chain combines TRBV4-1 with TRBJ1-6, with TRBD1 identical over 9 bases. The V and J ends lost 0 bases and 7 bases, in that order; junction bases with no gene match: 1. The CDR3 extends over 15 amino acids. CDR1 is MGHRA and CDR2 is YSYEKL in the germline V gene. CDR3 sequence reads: CASSQDGTGNSPLHF. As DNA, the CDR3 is TGCGCCAGCAGCCAAGACGGGACAGGGAATTCACCCCTCCACTTT.

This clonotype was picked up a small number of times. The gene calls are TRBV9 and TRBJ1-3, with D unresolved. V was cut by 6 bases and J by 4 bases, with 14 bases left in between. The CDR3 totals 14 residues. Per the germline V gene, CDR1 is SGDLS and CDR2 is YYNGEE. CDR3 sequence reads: CASTREYGGNTIYF. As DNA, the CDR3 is TGTGCCAGCACCCGAGAGTACGGGGGAAACACCATATATTTT.

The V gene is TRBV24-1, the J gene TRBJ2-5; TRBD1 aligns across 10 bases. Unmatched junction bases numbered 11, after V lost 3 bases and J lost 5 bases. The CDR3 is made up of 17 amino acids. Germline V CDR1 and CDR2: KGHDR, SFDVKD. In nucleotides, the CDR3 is TGTGCCACCAGTGATGGTGGACAGGGGGTAGTTCTGGAGACCCAGTACTTC. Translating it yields CATSDGGQGVVLETQYF.

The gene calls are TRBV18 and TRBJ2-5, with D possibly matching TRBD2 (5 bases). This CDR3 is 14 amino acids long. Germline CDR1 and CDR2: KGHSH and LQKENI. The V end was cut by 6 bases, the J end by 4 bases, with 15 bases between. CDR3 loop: CASSHGSRGETQYF. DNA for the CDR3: TGTGCCAGCTCCCACGGGTCCCGGGGAGAGACCCAGTACTTC.

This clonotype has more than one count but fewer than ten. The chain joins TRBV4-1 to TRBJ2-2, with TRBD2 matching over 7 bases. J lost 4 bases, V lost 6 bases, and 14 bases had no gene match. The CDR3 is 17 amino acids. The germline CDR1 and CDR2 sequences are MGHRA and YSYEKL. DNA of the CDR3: TGCGCCAGCAGTAGGTCTTTGGGACTAACCGTCACCGGGGAGCTGTTTTTT. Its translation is CASSRSLGLTVTGELFF.

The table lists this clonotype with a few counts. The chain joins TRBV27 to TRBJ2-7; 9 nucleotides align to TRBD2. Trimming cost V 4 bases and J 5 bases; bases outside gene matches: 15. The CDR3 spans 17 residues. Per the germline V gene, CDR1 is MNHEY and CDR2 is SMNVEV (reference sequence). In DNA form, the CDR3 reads TGTGCCAGCAGTTCTCGATCCCTAGCGGGGTCCCCCCACGAGCAGTACTTC. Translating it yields CASSSRSLAGSPHEQYF.

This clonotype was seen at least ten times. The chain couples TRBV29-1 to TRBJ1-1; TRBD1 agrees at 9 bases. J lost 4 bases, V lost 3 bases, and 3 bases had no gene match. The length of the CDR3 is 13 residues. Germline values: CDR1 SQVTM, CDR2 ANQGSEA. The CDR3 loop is CSVEMTGGTEAFF. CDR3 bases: TGCAGCGTTGAGATGACAGGGGGCACTGAAGCTTTCTTT.

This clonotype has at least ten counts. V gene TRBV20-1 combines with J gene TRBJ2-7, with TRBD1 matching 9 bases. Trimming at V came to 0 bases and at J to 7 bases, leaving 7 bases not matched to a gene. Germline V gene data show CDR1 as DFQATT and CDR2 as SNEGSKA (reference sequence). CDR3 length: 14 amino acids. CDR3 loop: CSARDIQGASEQYF. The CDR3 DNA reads TGCAGTGCTAGAGACATACAGGGGGCTAGTGAGCAGTACTTC.

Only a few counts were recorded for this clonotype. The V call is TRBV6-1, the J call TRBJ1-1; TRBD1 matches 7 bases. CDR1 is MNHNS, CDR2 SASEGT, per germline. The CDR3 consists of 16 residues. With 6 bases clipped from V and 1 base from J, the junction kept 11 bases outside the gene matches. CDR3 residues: CASSPYRGGRNTEAFF. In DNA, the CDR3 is TGTGCCAGCAGCCCCTACAGGGGAGGAAGGAACACTGAAGCTTTCTTT.

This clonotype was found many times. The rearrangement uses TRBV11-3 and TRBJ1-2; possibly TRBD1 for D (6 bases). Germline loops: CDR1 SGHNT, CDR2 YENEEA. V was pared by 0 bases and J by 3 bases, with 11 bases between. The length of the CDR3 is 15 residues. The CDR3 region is CASSLETGAHYGYTF. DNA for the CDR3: TGTGCCAGCAGCTTAGAAACGGGGGCGCACTATGGCTACACCTTC.

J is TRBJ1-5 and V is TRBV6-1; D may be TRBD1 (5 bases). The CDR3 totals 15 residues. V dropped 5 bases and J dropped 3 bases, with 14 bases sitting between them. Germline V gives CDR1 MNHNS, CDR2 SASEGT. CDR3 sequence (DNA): TGTGCCAGCAGTCCCCGGGACTTTTCCAATCAGCCCCAGCATTTT. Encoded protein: CASSPRDFSNQPQHF.

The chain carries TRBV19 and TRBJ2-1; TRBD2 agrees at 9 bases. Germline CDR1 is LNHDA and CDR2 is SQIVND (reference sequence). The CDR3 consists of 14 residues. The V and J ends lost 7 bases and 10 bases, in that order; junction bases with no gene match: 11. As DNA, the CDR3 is TGTGCCAGTACCCCTATAGCGGGGGCACAGGAGCAGTTCTTC. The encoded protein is CASTPIAGAQEQFF.

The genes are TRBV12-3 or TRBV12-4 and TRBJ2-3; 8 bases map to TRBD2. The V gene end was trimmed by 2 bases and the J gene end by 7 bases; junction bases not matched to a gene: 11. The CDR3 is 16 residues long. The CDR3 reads CASSLPAGETLNTQYF. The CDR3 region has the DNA TGTGCCAGCAGTTTACCAGCGGGGGAGACTCTTAATACGCAGTATTTT.

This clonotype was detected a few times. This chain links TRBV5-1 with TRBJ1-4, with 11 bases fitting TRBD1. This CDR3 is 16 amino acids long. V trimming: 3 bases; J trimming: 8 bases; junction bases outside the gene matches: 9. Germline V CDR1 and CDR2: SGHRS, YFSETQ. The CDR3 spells CASSWDRGSEREKLFF. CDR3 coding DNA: TGCGCCAGCAGCTGGGACAGGGGGAGTGAAAGGGAAAAACTGTTTTTT. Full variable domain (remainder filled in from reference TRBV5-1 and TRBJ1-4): KAGVTQTPRYLIKTRGQQVTLSCSPISGHRSVSWYQQTPGQGLQFLFEYFSETQRNKGNFPGRFSGRQFSNSRSEMNVSTLELGDSALYLCASSWDRGSEREKLFFGSGTQLSVL.

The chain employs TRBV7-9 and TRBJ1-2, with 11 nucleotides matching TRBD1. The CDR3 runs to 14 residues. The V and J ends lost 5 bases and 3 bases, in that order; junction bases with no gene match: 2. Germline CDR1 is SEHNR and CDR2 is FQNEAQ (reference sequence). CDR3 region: CASSEGQGDYGYTF. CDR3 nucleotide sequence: TGTGCCAGCAGCGAGGGACAGGGGGACTATGGCTACACCTTC.

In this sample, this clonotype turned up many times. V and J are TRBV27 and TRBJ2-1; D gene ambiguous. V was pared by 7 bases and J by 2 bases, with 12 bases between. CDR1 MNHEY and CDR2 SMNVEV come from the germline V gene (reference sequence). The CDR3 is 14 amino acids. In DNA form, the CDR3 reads TGTGCCAGCACTGCCCGAGGCCCCTACAATGAGCAGTTCTTC. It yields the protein CASTARGPYNEQFF.

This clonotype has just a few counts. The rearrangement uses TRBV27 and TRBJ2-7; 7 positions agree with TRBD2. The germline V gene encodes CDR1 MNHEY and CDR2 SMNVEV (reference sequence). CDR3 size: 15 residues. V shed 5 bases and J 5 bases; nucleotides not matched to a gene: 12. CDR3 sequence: CASSILGGGSDEQYF. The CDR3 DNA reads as TGTGCCAGCAGTATCCTGGGGGGGGGGTCAGACGAGCAGTACTTC.

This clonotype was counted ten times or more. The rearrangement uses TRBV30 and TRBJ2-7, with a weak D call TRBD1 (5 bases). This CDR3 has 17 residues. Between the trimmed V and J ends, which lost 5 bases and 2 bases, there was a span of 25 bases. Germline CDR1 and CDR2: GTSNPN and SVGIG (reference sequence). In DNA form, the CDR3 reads TGTGCCTGGGCAGGACATAAGCCCCAAAGCTTCCCCTACGAGCAGTACTTC. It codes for CAWAGHKPQSFPYEQYF. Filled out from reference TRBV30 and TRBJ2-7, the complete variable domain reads SQTIHQWPATLVQPVGSPLSLECTVEGTSNPNLYWYRQAAGRGLQLLFYSVGIGQISSEVPQNLSASRPQDRQFILSSKKLLLSDSGFYLCAWAGHKPQSFPYEQYFGPGTRLTVT.

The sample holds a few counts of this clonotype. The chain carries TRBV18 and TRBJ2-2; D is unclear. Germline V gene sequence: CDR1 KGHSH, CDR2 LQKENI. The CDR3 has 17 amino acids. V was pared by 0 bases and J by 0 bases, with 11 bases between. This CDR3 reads CASSPPSRRTNTGELFF. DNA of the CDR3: TGTGCCAGCTCACCACCGAGTAGGCGGACGAACACCGGGGAGCTGTTTTTT. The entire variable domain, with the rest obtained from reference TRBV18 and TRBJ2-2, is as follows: NAGVMQNPRHLVRRRGQEARLRCSPMKGHSHVYWYRQLPEEGLKFMVYLQKENIIDESGMPKERFSAEFPKEGPSILRIQQVVRGDSAAYFCASSPPSRRTNTGELFFGEGSRLTVL.

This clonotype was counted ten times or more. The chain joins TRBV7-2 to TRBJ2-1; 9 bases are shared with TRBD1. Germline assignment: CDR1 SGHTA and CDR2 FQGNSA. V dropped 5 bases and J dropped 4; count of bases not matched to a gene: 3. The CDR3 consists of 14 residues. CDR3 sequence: CASSRDRAYNEQFF. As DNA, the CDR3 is TGTGCCAGCAGCCGGGACAGGGCGTACAATGAGCAGTTCTTC.

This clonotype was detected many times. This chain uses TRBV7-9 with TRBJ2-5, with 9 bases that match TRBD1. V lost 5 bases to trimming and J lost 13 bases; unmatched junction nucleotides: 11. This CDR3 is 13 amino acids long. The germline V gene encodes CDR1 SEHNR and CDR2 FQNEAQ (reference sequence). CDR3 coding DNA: TGTGCCAGCAGCGCCGGACAGGGGTCACAGATGTACTTC. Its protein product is CASSAGQGSQMYF.

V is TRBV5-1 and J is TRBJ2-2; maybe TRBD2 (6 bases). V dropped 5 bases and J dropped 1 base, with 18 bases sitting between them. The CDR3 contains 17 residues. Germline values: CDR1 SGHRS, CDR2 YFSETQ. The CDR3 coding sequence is TGCGCCAGCAGGCTGGAGGGGTCGGGGCTGAACACCGGGGAGCTGTTTTTT. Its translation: CASRLEGSGLNTGELFF. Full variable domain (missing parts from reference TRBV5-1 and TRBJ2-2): KAGVTQTPRYLIKTRGQQVTLSCSPISGHRSVSWYQQTPGQGLQFLFEYFSETQRNKGNFPGRFSGRQFSNSRSEMNVSTLELGDSALYLCASRLEGSGLNTGELFFGEGSRLTVL.